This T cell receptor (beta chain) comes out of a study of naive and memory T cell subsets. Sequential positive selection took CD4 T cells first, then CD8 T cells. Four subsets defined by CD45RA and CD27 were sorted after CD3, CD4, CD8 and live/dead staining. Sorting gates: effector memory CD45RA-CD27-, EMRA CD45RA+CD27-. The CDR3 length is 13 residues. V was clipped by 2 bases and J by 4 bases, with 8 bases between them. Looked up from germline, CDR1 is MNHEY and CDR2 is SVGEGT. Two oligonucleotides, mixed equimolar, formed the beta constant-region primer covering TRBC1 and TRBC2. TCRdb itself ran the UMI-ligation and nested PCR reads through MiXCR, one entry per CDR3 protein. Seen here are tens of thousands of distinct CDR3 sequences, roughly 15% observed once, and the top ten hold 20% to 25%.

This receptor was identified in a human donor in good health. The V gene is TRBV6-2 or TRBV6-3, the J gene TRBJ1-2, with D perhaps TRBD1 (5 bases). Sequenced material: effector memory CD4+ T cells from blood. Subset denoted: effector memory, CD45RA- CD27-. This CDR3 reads CASSYDRLYGYTF. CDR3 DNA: TGTGCCAGCAGTTACGACAGACTCTATGGCTACACCTTC.